The sample holds many counts of the clone carrying this T cell receptor (beta chain). The sample comes from a study of T-cell reconstitution after alpha-beta-depleted transplantation in children. Unique molecular identifiers were incorporated during preparation of the TCRbeta library. TCRdb fed the PCR reads into MiXCR, producing one record per CDR3 protein. Among 200,000 to 250,000 distinct CDR3 sequences listed, about 11% were seen once. CDR1 and CDR2 from the germline V gene are MNHEY and SMNVEV (reference sequence). The CDR3 totals 13 residues. The ends were cut back, 8 bases at V and 0 bases at J, with 10 bases in the middle.

The chain uses TRBV27 and TRBJ1-2; D is ambiguous. The sequence came from a human donor who donated a stem cell graft to a child with acute lymphoblastic leukemia. The sequencing used PBMCs from the stem cell graft donor, collected from the stem cell graft. The chain's CDR3 is CASAEATNYGYTF. The DNA of the CDR3 is TGTGCCAGCGCAGAGGCGACTAACTATGGCTACACCTTC.